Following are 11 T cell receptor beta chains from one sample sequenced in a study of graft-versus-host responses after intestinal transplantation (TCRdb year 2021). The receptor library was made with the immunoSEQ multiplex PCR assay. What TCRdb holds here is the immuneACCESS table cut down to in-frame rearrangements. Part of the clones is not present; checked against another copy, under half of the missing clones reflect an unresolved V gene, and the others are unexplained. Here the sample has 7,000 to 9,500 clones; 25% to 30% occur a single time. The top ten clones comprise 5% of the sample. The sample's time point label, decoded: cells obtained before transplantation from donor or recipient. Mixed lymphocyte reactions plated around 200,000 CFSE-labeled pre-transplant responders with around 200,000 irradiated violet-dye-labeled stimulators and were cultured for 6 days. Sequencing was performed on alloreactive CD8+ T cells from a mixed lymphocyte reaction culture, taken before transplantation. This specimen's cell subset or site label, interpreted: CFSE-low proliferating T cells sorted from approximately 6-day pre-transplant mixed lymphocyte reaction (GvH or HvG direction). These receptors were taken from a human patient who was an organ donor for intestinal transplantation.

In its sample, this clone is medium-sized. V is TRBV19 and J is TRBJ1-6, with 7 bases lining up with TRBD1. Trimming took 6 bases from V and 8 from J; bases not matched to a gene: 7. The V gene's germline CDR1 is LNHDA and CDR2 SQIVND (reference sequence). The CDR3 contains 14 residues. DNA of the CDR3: TGTGCCAGTAGCAGCAGGGGGACGGATTCACCCCTCCACTTT. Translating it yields CASSSRGTDSPLHF. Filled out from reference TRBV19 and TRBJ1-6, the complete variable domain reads DGGITQSPKYLFRKEGQNVTLSCEQNLNHDAMYWYRQDPGQGLRLIYYSQIVNDFQKGDIAEGYSVSREKKESFPLTVTSAQKNPTAFYLCASSSRGTDSPLHFGNGTRLTVT.

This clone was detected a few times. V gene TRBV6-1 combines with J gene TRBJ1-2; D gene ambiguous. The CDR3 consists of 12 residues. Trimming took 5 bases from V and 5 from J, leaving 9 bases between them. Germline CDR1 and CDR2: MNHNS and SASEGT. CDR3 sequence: CASSSDGYGYTF. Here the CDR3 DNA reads TGTGCCAGCAGTTCTGACGGGTATGGCTACACCTTC.

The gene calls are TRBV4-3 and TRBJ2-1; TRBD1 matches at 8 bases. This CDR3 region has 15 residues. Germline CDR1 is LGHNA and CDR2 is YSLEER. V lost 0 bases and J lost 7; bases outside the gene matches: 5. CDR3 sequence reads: CASSQDRGPDNEQFF. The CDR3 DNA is TGCGCCAGCAGCCAAGACAGGGGGCCGGATAATGAGCAGTTCTTC.

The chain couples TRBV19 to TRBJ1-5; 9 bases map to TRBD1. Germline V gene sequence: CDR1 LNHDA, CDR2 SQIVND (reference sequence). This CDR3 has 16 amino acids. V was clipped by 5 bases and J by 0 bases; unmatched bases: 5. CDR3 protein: CASSVPGQGSNQPQHF. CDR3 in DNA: TGTGCCAGTAGTGTCCCGGGACAGGGTAGCAATCAGCCCCAGCATTTT.

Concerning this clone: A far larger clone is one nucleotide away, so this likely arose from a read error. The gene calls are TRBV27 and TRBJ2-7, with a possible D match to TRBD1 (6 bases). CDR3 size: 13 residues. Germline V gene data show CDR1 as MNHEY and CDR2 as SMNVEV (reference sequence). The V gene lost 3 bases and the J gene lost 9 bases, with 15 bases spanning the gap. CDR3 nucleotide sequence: TGTGCCAGCAGTTTGGCACAGGGCTGGGGGCAGTACTTC. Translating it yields CASSLAQGWGQYF.

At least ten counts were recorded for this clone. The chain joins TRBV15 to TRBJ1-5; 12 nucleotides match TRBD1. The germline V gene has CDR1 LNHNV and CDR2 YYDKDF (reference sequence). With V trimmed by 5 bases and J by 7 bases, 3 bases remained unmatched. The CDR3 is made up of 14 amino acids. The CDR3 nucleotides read TGTGCCACCAGCCCCGGGACAGGGGGCCAGCCCCAGCATTTT. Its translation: CATSPGTGGQPQHF.

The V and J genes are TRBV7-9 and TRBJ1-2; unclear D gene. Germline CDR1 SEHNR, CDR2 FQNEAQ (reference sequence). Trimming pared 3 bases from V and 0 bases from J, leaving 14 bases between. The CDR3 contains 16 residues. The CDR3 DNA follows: TGTGCCAGCAGCTTGCAATTGGCAGAACCTAACTATGGCTACACCTTC. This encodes CASSLQLAEPNYGYTF. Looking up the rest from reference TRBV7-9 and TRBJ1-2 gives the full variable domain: DTGVSQNPRHKITKRGQNVTFRCDPISEHNRLYWYRQTLGQGPEFLTYFQNEAQLEKSRLLSDRFSAERPKGSFSTLEIQRTEQGDSAMYLCASSLQLAEPNYGYTFGSGTRLTVV.

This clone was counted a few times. CDR3 region: CASSLESLAGGQVMRETQYF. The CDR3 DNA reads TGTGCCAGCAGCTTAGAATCGCTAGCGGGGGGGCAGGTGATGCGAGAGACCCAGTACTTC. The chain employs TRBV11-2 and TRBJ2-5; 12 bases are a match to TRBD2. CDR3 size: 20 residues. Germline V CDR1 and CDR2: SGHAT, FQNNGV. V lost 0 bases and J lost 4; bases outside the gene matches: 15.

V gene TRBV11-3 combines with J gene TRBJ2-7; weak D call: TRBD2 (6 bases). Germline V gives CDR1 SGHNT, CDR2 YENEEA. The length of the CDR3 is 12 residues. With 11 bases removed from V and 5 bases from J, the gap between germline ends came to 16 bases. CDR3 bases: TGTGCCTCCTCAGTCGGGGGTCACGAGCAGTACTTC. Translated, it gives CASSVGGHEQYF.

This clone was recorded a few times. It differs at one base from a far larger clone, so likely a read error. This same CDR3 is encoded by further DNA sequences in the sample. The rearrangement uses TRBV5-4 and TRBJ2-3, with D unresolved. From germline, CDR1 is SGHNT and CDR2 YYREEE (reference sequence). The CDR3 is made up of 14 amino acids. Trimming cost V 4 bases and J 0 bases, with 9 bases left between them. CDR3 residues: CASSPQTSTDTQYF. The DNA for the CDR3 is TGTGCCAGCAGCCCCCAGACTAGCACAGATACGCAGTATTTT.

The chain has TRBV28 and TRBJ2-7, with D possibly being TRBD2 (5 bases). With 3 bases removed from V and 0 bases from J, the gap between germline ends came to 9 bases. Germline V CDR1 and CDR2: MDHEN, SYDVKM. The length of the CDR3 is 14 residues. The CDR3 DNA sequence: TGTGCCAGCAGTTTCGTACGGGGCTCCTACGAGCAGTACTTC. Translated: CASSFVRGSYEQYF.